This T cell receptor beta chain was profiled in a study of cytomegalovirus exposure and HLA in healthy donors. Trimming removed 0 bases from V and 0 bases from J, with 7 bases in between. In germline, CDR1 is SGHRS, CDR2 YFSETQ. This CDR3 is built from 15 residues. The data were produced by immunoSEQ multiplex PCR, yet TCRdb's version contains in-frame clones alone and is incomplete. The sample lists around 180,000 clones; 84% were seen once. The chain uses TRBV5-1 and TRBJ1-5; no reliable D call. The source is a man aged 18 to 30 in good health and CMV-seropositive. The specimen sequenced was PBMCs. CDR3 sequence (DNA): TGCGCCAGCAGCTTGGCAGCGGTTAGCAATCAGCCCCAGCATTTT. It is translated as CASSLAAVSNQPQHF.